The present T cell receptor (beta chain) was sequenced within a study of T cells in Graves' hyperthyroidism and ophthalmopathy. Study-level findings and limits: Most clonotypes expanded in thyroid above 0.001 were likewise present in blood. A model of 13 V-J features distinguished ophthalmopathy from stable hyperthyroidism.

RNA transcripts gave rise to amplified TCR beta CDR3 regions. Initially, a first-round RT-PCR of the TCR CDR3 employed the HTBI primer set. TCRdb passed the multiplex PCR reads through MiXCR, listing each CDR3 protein once. Counted here are a few hundred thousand distinct CDR3 sequences, approximately 44% occurring once; the ten biggest clones make up around 7.7%. This clonotype appeared many times. Its target is not known. CDR1 and CDR2 (germline): SQVTM, ANQGSEA. CDR3 length: 14 residues. V was shortened by 3 bases and J by 0 bases, with 11 bases between the two germline ends. This TCR was sampled from a woman under 30 with Graves' hyperthyroidism. The chain is built from TRBV29-1 and TRBJ1-1; no reliable D call. The source material was peripheral blood or thyroid tissue (not recorded which). The CDR3 spells CSVDHRTMNTEAFF. CDR3 bases: TGCAGCGTTGATCACCGAACCATGAACACTGAAGCTTTCTTT.